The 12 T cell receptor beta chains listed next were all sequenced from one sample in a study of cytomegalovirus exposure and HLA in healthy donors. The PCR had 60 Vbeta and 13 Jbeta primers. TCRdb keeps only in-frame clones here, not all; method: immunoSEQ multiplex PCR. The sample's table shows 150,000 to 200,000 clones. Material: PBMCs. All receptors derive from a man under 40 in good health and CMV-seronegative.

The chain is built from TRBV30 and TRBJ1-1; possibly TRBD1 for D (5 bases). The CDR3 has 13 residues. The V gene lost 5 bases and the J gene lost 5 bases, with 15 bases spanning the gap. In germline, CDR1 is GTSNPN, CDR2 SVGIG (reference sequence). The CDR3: CAWDRTQGTEAFF. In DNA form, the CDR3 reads TGTGCCTGGGACAGAACCCAGGGTACTGAAGCTTTCTTT.

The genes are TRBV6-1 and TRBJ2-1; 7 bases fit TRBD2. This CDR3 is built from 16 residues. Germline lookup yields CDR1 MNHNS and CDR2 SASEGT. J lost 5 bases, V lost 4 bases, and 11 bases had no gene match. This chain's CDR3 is CASSGVGGRTNNEQFF. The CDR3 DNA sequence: TGTGCCAGCAGTGGTGTAGGCGGGAGAACTAACAATGAGCAGTTCTTC.

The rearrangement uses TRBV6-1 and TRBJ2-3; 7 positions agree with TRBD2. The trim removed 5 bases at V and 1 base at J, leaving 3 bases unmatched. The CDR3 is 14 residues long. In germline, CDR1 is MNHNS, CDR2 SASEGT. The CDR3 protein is CASSILAGTDTQYF. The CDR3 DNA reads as TGTGCCAGCAGTATCCTAGCGGGCACAGATACGCAGTATTTT.

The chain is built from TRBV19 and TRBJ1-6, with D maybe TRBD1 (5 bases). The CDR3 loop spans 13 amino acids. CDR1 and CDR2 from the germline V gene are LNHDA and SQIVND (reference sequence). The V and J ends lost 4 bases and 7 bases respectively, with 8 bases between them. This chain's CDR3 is CASSKGYNSPLHF. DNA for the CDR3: TGTGCCAGTAGTAAGGGGTACAATTCACCCCTCCACTTT. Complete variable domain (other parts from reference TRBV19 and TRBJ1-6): DGGITQSPKYLFRKEGQNVTLSCEQNLNHDAMYWYRQDPGQGLRLIYYSQIVNDFQKGDIAEGYSVSREKKESFPLTVTSAQKNPTAFYLCASSKGYNSPLHFGNGTRLTVT.

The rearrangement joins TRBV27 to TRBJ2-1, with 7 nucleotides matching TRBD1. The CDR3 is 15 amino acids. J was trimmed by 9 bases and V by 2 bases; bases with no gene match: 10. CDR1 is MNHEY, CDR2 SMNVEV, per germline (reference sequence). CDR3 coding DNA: TGTGCCAGCAGTTTAGAAGGGGGCCCTTCGGGTGAGCAGTTCTTC. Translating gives CASSLEGGPSGEQFF.

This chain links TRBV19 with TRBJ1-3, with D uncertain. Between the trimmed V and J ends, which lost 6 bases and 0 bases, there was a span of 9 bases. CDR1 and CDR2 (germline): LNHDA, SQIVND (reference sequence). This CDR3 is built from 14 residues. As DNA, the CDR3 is TGTGCCAGTAGCCTCAGATTCTCTGGAAACACCATATATTTT. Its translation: CASSLRFSGNTIYF.

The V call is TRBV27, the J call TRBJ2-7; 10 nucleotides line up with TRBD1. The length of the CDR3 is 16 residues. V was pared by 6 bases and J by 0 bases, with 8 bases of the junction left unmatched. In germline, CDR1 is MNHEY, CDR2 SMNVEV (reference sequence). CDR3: CASSPGTGVSSYEQYF. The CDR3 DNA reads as TGTGCCAGCAGCCCAGGGACAGGGGTTAGCTCCTACGAGCAGTACTTC.

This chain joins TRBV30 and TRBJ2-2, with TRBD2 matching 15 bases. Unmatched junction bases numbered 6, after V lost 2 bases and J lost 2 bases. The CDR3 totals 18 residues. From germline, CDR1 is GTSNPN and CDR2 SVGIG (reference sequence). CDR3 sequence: CAWSRRTSGRANTGELFF. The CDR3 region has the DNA TGTGCCTGGAGTAGAAGGACTAGCGGGAGGGCTAACACCGGGGAGCTGTTTTTT.

The CDR3 DNA is TGTGCCAGCAGCAATGACAGGGTTTACACTGAAGCTTTCTTT. Protein sequence: CASSNDRVYTEAFF. This chain uses TRBV21-1 with TRBJ1-1; the D call in the table, TRBD1, was not verified against the DNA. TRBV21-1 is an annotated pseudogene. The CDR3 spans 14 residues.

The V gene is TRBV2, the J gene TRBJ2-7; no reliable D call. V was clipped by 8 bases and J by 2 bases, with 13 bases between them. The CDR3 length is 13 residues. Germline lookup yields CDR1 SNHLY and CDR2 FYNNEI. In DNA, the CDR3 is TGTGCCAGCCGCAGTTGGTTCGCCTACGAGCAGTACTTC. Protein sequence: CASRSWFAYEQYF.

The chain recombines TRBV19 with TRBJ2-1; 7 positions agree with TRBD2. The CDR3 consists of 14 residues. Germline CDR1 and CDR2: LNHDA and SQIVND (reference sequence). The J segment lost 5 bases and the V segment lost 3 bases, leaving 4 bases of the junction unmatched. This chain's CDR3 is CASSIGGGHNEQFF. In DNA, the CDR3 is TGTGCCAGTAGTATTGGCGGGGGACACAATGAGCAGTTCTTC.

CDR3 nucleotides: TGCGCCAGCAGCTTAAGCGGACTAGCGGGAGGTTACGAGCAGTACTTC. This translates into CASSLSGLAGGYEQYF. The chain carries TRBV5-1 and TRBJ2-7, with 14 bases matching TRBD2. Germline values: CDR1 SGHRS, CDR2 YFSETQ. There are 16 residues in the CDR3. The trim removed 2 bases at V and 4 bases at J, leaving 5 bases unmatched.